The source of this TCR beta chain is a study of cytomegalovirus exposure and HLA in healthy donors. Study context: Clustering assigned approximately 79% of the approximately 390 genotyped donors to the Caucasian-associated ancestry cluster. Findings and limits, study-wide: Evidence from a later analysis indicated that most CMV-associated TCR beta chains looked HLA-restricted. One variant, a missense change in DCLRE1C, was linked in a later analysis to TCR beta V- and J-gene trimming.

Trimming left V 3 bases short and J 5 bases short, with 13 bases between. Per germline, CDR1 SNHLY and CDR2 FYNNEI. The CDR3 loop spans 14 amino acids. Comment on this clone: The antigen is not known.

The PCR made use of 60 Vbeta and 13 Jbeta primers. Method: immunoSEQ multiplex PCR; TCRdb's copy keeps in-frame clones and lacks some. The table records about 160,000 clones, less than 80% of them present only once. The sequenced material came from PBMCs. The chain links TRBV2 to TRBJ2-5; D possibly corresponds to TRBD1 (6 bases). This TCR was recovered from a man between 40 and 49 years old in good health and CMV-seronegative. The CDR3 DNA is TGTGCCAGCAGTGAGAGTCGACAGGAGGAGACCCAGTACTTC. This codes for CASSESRQEETQYF.